The rows below give T cell receptor beta chains drawn from one sample of a study of T cells in tuberculosis. The assay was immunoSEQ multiplex PCR, and TCRdb's table has in-frame clones only and misses some. This sample has more than 45,000 clones, with approximately 85% found just once. Sequences were obtained from CD1b-GMM tetramer-negative cells sorted from PBMCs. The receptors were sampled from an adult woman with latent tuberculosis. Each CDR3 is given with its conserved first and last residue. The order of the fields is CDR3 protein, CDR3 DNA, V gene, D gene, J gene, clone size. A D gene is named only where the DNA matches it firmly. Some rows mark clone size as missing; the rest say once, few, many or name a class of expanded clone.

CDR3: CASSQAGTGGYEQYF
DNA: TGCGCCAGCAGCCAAGCCGGGACAGGGGGCTACGAGCAGTACTTC
V: TRBV4-1
D: TRBD1
J: TRBJ2-7
size: .

CDR3: CASSYSDRGNYGYTF
DNA: TGTGCCAGCAGTTACTCGGACAGGGGTAACTATGGCTACACCTTC
V: TRBV6-6
D: TRBD1
J: TRBJ1-2
size: .

CDR3: CASSWNREFYGYTF
DNA: TGTGCCAGCAGTTGGAACAGGGAGTTCTATGGCTACACCTTC
V: TRBV6-5
D: .
J: TRBJ1-2
size: .

CDR3: CASSFRTGTYEQYF
DNA: TGTGCCAGCAGTTTCCGGACGGGAACCTACGAGCAGTACTTC
V: TRBV27
D: .
J: TRBJ2-7
size: .

CDR3: CAGGGTLGWNNEQFF
DNA: TGTGCCGGCGGGGGTACCCTAGGTTGGAACAATGAGCAGTTCTTC
V: TRBV30
D: TRBD2
J: TRBJ2-1
size: few

CDR3: CAISPPDRVYGYTF
DNA: TGTGCCATCAGTCCCCCAGACAGGGTCTATGGCTACACCTTC
V: TRBV10-3
D: TRBD1
J: TRBJ1-2
size: .

CDR3: CAWSRGSSNQPQHF
DNA: TGTGCCTGGAGTAGGGGAAGTAGCAATCAGCCCCAGCATTTT
V: TRBV30
D: .
J: TRBJ1-5
size: .

CDR3: CASSVNRENTDTQYF
DNA: TGTGCCAGCAGCGTAAATAGGGAGAACACAGATACGCAGTATTTT
V: TRBV9
D: .
J: TRBJ2-3
size: .

CDR3: CASSSILAAFTEAFF
DNA: TGTGCCAGCAGCTCGATTCTCGCGGCGTTCACTGAAGCTTTCTTT
V: TRBV5-8
D: .
J: TRBJ1-1
size: .

CDR3: CATSTGPRSGNTIYF
DNA: TGTGCCACCAGCACTGGTCCCCGCTCTGGAAACACCATATATTTT
V: TRBV28
D: .
J: TRBJ1-3
size: .

CDR3: CATSRGGRQETQYF
DNA: TGTGCCACCAGCCGCGGGGGAAGGCAAGAGACCCAGTACTTC
V: TRBV15
D: TRBD2
J: TRBJ2-5
size: .

CDR3: CAIREAGAHYEQYF
DNA: TGTGCCATAAGGGAAGCGGGAGCTCACTACGAGCAGTACTTC
V: TRBV28
D: TRBD2
J: TRBJ2-7
size: .

CDR3: CASSLASGEQYF
DNA: TGTGCCAGCAGCTTGGCGTCCGGAGAGCAGTACTTC
V: TRBV5-4
D: .
J: TRBJ2-5
size: .

CDR3: CASSRIKTTSYNEQFF
DNA: TGTGCCAGCAGTAGGATTAAGACTACGTCCTACAATGAGCAGTTCTTC
V: TRBV27
D: .
J: TRBJ2-1
size: .

CDR3: CASSLAGAGGEVDTQYF
DNA: TGTGCCAGCAGCTTAGCCGGTGCAGGGGGCGAGGTAGATACGCAGTATTTT
V: TRBV7-9
D: TRBD1
J: TRBJ2-3
size: .

CDR3: CASSHTGEPYNEQFF
DNA: TGTGCCAGCAGCCACACAGGCGAGCCCTACAATGAGCAGTTCTTC
V: TRBV14
D: .
J: TRBJ2-1
size: once

CDR3: CASSPWTSGRPSEETQYF
DNA: TGTGCCAGCAGCCCGTGGACTAGCGGGAGACCCAGCGAAGAGACCCAGTACTTC
V: TRBV5-4
D: TRBD2
J: TRBJ2-5
size: .

CDR3: CASSQSQGTGANVLTF
DNA: TGTGCCAGCAGCCAGTCTCAGGGGACCGGGGCCAACGTCCTGACTTTC
V: TRBV4-2
D: .
J: TRBJ2-6
size: .

CDR3: CASSPTSGTGQHSPLHF
DNA: TGTGCCAGCTCCCCCACCTCCGGGACAGGGCAACACTCACCCCTCCACTTT
V: TRBV18
D: TRBD1
J: TRBJ1-6
size: .

CDR3: CASSSGGHDLETQYF
DNA: TGTGCCAGCAGCTCGGGGGGGCACGATTTGGAGACCCAGTACTTC
V: TRBV5-8
D: TRBD2
J: TRBJ2-5
size: .

CDR3: CASSLRLAGVGEQYF
DNA: TGTGCCAGCAGCTTAAGACTAGCGGGAGTGGGGGAGCAGTACTTC
V: TRBV7-2
D: TRBD2
J: TRBJ2-7
size: .

CDR3: CASSYSPAYEQYF
DNA: TGTGCCAGCAGTTACTCCCCGGCCTACGAGCAGTACTTC
V: TRBV6-6
D: .
J: TRBJ2-7
size: .

CDR3: CASSVQGSRIHYEQYF
DNA: TGTGCCAGCAGCGTACAGGGATCTCGGATTCATTACGAGCAGTACTTC
V: TRBV13
D: .
J: TRBJ2-7
size: .

CDR3: CASSVDRVTGELFF
DNA: TGTGCCAGCAGTGTAGACAGGGTCACCGGGGAGCTGTTTTTT
V: TRBV25-1
D: TRBD1
J: TRBJ2-2
size: .

CDR3: CASSQEMEYLTDTQYF
DNA: TGTGCCAGCAGCCAAGAAATGGAGTACCTCACAGATACGCAGTATTTT
V: TRBV4-2
D: .
J: TRBJ2-3
size: .

CDR3: CASRQGFRGEQYF
DNA: TGTGCCAGCAGACAGGGGTTCAGGGGCGAGCAGTACTTC
V: TRBV28
D: TRBD1
J: TRBJ2-7
size: once

CDR3: CASSFSRFPGQSIYGYTF
DNA: TGTGCCAGTAGTTTCAGCCGTTTTCCGGGACAGTCGATCTATGGCTACACCTTC
V: TRBV19
D: TRBD1
J: TRBJ1-2
size: .

CDR3: CASSLDLAGGLGTQYF
DNA: TGTGCCAGCAGCTTAGACCTAGCGGGAGGCCTGGGGACGCAGTATTTT
V: TRBV7-2
D: TRBD2
J: TRBJ2-3
size: .

CDR3: CASGGTRGSYNEQFF
DNA: TGCGCCAGTGGGGGGACTAGGGGCTCCTACAATGAGCAGTTCTTC
V: TRBV5-1
D: TRBD2
J: TRBJ2-1
size: .

CDR3: CASSDSGGYEQYF
DNA: TGTGCCAGCAGTGATTCAGGGGGCTACGAGCAGTACTTC
V: TRBV6-5
D: TRBD1
J: TRBJ2-7
size: .

CDR3: CASSEGFKRGADPTKYNEQFF
DNA: TGTGCCAGCAGTGAAGGTTTTAAGCGGGGGGCCGATCCTACCAAATACAATGAGCAGTTCTTC
V: TRBV2
D: TRBD2
J: TRBJ2-1
size: .

CDR3: CASSWRDTEAFF
DNA: TGTGCCAGTAGTTGGCGGGACACTGAAGCTTTCTTT
V: TRBV19
D: .
J: TRBJ1-1
size: .

CDR3: CASSPYGGPAYGYTF
DNA: TGCGCCAGCAGCCCTTACGGGGGTCCTGCCTATGGCTACACCTTC
V: TRBV4-3
D: .
J: TRBJ1-2
size: few

CDR3: CASSQVTGAYGYTF
DNA: TGCGCCAGCAGCCAAGTAACAGGGGCTTATGGCTACACCTTC
V: TRBV4-3
D: TRBD1
J: TRBJ1-2
size: .

CDR3: CASSLTGDTEAFF
DNA: TGCGCCAGCAGCCTGACAGGGGACACTGAAGCTTTCTTT
V: TRBV4-3
D: TRBD1
J: TRBJ1-1
size: .

CDR3: CASSPRPPGGNEQYF
DNA: TGTGCCAGCTCACCACGACCACCAGGGGGGAACGAGCAGTACTTC
V: TRBV18
D: .
J: TRBJ2-7
size: .

CDR3: CASSPGLAGGKYNEQFF
DNA: TGTGCCAGCAGTCCGGGACTAGCGGGAGGCAAGTACAATGAGCAGTTCTTC
V: TRBV11-3
D: TRBD2
J: TRBJ2-1
size: .

CDR3: CASSRETGTYEQYF
DNA: TGTGCCAGCAGCCGTGAGACAGGAACCTACGAGCAGTACTTC
V: TRBV7-2
D: .
J: TRBJ2-7
size: .

CDR3: CASSVPGLEDEQYF
DNA: TGTGCCAGCAGCGTACCGGGACTAGAAGACGAGCAGTACTTC
V: TRBV7-2
D: TRBD2
J: TRBJ2-7
size: .

CDR3: CASSQEGGSSYEQYF
DNA: TGTGCCAGCAGCCAAGAGGGGGGGAGCTCCTACGAGCAGTACTTC
V: TRBV4-2
D: TRBD2
J: TRBJ2-7
size: few

CDR3: CASSPAGESNQPQHF
DNA: TGTGCCAGCTCCCCAGCGGGCGAGAGCAATCAGCCCCAGCATTTT
V: TRBV28
D: .
J: TRBJ1-5
size: .

CDR3: CASSLDGFQETQYF
DNA: TGTGCTAGCAGCTTAGACGGTTTCCAAGAGACCCAGTACTTC
V: TRBV7-7
D: .
J: TRBJ2-5
size: few

CDR3: CASSLREGSNTGELFF
DNA: TGTGCCAGCAGCTTGAGAGAGGGCTCGAACACCGGGGAGCTGTTTTTT
V: TRBV7-8
D: .
J: TRBJ2-2
size: .

CDR3: CASSLTRTNYGYTF
DNA: TGTGCCAGCAGCTTAACTCGCACTAACTATGGCTACACCTTC
V: TRBV7-9
D: .
J: TRBJ1-2
size: .

CDR3: CASSLIVPENYNEQFF
DNA: TGTGCCAGCAGCTTGATTGTTCCGGAGAACTACAATGAGCAGTTCTTC
V: TRBV5-6
D: .
J: TRBJ2-1
size: .

CDR3: CASSLGSGTGADTQYF
DNA: TGTGCCAGCAGCTTGGGTTCCGGGACAGGGGCAGATACGCAGTATTTT
V: TRBV5-4
D: TRBD1
J: TRBJ2-3
size: .

CDR3: CASSAGQDYGYTF
DNA: TGTGCCAGCAGTGCGGGACAGGACTATGGCTACACCTTC
V: TRBV6-6
D: TRBD1
J: TRBJ1-2
size: .